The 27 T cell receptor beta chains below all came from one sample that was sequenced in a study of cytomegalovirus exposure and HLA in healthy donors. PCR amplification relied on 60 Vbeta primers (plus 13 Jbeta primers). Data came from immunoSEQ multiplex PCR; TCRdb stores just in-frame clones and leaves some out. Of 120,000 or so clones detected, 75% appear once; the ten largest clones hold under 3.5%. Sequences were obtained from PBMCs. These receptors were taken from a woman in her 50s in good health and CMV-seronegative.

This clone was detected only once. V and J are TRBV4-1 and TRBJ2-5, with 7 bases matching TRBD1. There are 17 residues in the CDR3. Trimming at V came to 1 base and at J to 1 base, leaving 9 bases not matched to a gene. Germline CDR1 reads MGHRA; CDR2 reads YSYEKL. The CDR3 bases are TGCGCCAGCAGCCAAGCCCGATTACGGGACAGCCAAGAGACCCAGTACTTC. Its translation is CASSQARLRDSQETQYF.

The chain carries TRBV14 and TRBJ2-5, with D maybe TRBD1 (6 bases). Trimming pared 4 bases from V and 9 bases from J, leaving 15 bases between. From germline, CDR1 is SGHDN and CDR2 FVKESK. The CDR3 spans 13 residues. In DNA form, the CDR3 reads TGTGCCAGCAGCCTCGCACAGGGTAGCCCCCAGTACTTC. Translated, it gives CASSLAQGSPQYF.

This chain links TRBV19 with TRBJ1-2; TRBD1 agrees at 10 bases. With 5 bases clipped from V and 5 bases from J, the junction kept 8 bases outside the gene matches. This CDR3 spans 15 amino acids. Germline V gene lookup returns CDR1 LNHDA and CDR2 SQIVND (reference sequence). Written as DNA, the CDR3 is TGTGCCAGTAGTCAATTACCGGGACAGGGGTATGGCTACACCTTC. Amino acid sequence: CASSQLPGQGYGYTF.

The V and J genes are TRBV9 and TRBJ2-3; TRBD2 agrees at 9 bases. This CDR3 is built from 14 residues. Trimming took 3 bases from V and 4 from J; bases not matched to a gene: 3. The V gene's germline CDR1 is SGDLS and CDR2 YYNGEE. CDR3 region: CASSEVAGADTQYF. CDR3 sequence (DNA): TGTGCCAGCAGCGAGGTAGCGGGAGCAGATACGCAGTATTTT.

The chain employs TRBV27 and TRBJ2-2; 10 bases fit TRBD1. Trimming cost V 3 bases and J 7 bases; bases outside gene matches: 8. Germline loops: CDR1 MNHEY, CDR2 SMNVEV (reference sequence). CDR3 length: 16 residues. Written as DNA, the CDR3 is TGTGCCAGCAGTTTGAAGACAGGGGGCTGGGTCGGGGAGCTGTTTTTT. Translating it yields CASSLKTGGWVGELFF.

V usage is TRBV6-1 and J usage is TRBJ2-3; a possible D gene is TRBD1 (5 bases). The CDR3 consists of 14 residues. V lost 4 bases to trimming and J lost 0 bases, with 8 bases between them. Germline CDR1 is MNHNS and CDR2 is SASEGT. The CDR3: CASSGQPSTDTQYF. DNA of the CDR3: TGTGCCAGCAGTGGACAGCCTAGCACAGATACGCAGTATTTT.

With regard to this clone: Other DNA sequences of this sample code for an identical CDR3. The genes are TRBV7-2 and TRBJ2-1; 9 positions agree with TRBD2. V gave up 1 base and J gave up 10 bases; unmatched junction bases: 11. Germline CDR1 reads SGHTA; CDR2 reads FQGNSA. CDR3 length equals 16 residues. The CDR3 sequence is CASSLGVAGGPGEQFF. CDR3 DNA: TGTGCCAGCAGCTTAGGAGTTGCGGGAGGGCCAGGCGAGCAGTTCTTC.

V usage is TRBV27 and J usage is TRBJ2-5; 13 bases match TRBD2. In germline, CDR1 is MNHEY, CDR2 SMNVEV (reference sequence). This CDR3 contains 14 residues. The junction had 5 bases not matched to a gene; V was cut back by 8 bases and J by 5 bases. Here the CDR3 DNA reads TGTGCCAGCGGACTAGCGGGAGCAGTTGAGACCCAGTACTTC. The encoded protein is CASGLAGAVETQYF.

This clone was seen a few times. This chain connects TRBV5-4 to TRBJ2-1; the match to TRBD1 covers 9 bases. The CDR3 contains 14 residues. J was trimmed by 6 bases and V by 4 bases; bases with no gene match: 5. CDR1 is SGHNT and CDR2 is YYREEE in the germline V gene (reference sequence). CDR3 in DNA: TGTGCCAGCAGCCCCGGGACAGGGTCCAATGAGCAGTTCTTC. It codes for CASSPGTGSNEQFF.

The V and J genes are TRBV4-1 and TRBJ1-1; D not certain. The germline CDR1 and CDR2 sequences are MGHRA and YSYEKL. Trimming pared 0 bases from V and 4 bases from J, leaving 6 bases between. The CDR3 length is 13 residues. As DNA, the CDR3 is TGCGCCAGCAGCCAAGATCGGGGCACTGAAGCTTTCTTT. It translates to CASSQDRGTEAFF.

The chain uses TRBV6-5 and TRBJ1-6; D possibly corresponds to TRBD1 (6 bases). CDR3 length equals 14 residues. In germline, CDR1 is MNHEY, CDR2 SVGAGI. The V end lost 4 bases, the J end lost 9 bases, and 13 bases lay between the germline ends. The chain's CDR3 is CASSLTRGTSPLHF. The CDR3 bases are TGTGCCAGCAGTTTAACCAGGGGTACTTCACCCCTCCACTTT.

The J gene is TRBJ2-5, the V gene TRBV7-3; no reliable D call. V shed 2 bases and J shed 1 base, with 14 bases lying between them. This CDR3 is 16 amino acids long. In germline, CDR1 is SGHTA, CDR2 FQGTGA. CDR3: CASSLGPMATQETQYF. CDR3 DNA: TGTGCCAGCAGCTTAGGCCCCATGGCCACCCAAGAGACCCAGTACTTC.

CDR3 DNA: TGTGCCTGGAGTGTAGGCTTCAGGGGGAACACCGGGGAGCTGTTTTTT. Translation gives CAWSVGFRGNTGELFF. V is TRBV30 and J is TRBJ2-2, with D maybe TRBD1 (6 bases). The V and J ends lost 0 bases and 1 base respectively, with 12 bases between them. Germline-derived CDR1 and CDR2 are GTSNPN and SVGIG (reference sequence). The CDR3 consists of 16 residues.

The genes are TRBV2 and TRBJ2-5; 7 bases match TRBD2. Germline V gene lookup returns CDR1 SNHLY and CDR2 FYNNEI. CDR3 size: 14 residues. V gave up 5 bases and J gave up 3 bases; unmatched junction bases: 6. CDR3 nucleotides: TGTGCCAGCAGTTTCACTAGCGCCGAAGAGACCCAGTACTTC. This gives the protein CASSFTSAEETQYF.

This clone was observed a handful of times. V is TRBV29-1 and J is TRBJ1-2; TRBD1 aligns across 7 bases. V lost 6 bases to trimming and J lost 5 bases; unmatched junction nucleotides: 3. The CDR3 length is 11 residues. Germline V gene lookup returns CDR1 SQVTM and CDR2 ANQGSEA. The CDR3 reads CSVGQDYGYTF. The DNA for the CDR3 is TGCAGCGTAGGACAGGATTATGGCTACACCTTC.

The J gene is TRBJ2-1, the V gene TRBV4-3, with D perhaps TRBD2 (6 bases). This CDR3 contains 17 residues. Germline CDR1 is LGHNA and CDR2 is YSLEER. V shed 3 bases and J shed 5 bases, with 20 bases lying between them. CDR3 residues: CASSQTPAGLDNNEQFF. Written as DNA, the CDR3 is TGCGCCAGCAGCCAGACTCCCGCGGGGCTAGACAACAATGAGCAGTTCTTC.

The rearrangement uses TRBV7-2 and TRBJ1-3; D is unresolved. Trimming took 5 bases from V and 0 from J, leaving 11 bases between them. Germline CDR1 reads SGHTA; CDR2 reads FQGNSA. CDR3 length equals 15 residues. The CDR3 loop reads CASSNQRGSGNTIYF. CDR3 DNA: TGTGCCAGCAGCAATCAGAGAGGCTCTGGAAACACCATATATTTT.

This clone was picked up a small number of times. This CDR3 is CASSLGLAGGYEQYF. For the CDR3, the DNA is TGTGCCAGCAGCTTGGGCCTAGCGGGAGGCTACGAGCAGTACTTC. The chain has TRBV7-2 and TRBJ2-7; 11 bases align to TRBD2. In germline, CDR1 is SGHTA, CDR2 FQGNSA. The CDR3 is 15 amino acids. V was pared by 3 bases and J by 3 bases, with 4 bases of the junction left unmatched.

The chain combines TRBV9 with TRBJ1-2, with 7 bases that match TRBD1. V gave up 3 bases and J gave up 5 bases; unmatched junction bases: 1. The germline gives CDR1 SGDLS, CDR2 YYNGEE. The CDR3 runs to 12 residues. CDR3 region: CASSEQGYGYTF. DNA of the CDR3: TGTGCCAGCAGCGAACAGGGGTATGGCTACACCTTC.

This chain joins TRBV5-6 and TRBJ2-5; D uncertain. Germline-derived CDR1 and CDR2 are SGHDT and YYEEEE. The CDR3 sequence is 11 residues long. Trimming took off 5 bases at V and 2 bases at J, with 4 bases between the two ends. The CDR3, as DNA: TGTGCCAGCAGACTACAAGAGACCCAGTACTTC. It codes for CASRLQETQYF.

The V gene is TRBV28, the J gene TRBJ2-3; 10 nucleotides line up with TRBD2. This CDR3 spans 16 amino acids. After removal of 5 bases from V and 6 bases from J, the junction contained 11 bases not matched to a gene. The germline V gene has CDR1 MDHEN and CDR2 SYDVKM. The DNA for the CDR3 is TGTGCCAGCAGTGTGCCGGTAGCGGGAGGATCCGATACGCAGTATTTT. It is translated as CASSVPVAGGSDTQYF.

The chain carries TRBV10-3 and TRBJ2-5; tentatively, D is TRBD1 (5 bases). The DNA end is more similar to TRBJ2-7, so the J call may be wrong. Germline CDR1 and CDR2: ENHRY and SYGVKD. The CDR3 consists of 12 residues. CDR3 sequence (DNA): TGTGCCGTGAGACAGTACCCCTTCGAGCAGTACTTC. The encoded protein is CAVRQYPFEQYF.

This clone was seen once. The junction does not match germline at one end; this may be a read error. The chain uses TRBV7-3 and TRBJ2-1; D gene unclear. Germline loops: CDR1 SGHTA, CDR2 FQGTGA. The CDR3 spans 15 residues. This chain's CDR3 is CSSSSPGGVYNEQFF. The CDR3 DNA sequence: TGTTCCAGCAGCTCCCCCGGCGGAGTCTACAATGAGCAGTTCTTC.

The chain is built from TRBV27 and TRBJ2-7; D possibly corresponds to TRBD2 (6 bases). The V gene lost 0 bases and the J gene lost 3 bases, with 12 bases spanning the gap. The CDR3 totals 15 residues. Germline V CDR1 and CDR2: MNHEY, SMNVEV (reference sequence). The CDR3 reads CASSLSAGMIYEQYF. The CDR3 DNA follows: TGTGCCAGCAGTTTATCGGCGGGGATGATCTACGAGCAGTACTTC.

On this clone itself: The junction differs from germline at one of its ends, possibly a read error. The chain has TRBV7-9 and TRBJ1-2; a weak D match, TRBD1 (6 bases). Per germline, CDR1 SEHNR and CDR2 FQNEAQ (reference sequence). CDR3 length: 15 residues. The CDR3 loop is CSSSFLQGASYGYTF. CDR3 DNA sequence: TGTTCCAGCAGCTTCTTACAGGGTGCCAGCTATGGCTACACCTTC. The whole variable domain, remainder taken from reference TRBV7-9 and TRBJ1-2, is DTGVSQNPRHKITKRGQNVTFRCDPISEHNRLYWYRQTLGQGPEFLTYFQNEAQLEKSRLLSDRFSAERPKGSFSTLEIQRTEQGDSAMYLCSSSFLQGASYGYTFGSGTRLTVV.

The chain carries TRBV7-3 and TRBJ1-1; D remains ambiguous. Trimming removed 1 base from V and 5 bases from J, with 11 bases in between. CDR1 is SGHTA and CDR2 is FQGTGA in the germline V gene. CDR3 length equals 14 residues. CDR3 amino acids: CASSLNDGNTEAFF. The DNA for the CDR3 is TGTGCCAGCAGCTTAAACGACGGGAATACTGAAGCTTTCTTT.

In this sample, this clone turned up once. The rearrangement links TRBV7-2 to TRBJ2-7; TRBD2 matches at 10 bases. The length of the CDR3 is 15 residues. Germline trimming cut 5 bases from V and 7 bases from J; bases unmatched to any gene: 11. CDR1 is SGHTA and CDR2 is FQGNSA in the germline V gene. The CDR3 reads CASSPRVSGRWEQYF. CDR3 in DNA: TGTGCCAGCAGCCCCCGTGTTAGCGGGAGGTGGGAGCAGTACTTC.